This T cell receptor (beta chain) was recorded in a study of T cell repertoires in cytomegalovirus infection. Study-wide background: Evidence of both CMV infection and a matching HLA type came from public TCR beta signatures.

Each CDR3 protein gets one entry after TCRdb re-called the reads with MiXCR. The table records 150,000 to 200,000 distinct CDR3 sequences, roughly an eighth of them present only once. The germline V gene encodes CDR1 SQVTM and CDR2 ANQGSEA. V was pared by 5 bases and J by 6 bases, with 14 bases between. The CDR3 contains 13 residues. The gene calls are TRBV29-1 and TRBJ1-3, with D unresolved. The TCR comes from a human donor in good health (CMV status not recorded). Some clones in this sample may be carry-over from other donors' samples. Input material: PBMCs. CDR3 DNA sequence: TGCAGCGTTTTGCCTGCGACGGCAAACACCATATATTTT. Translating it yields CSVLPATANTIYF.